These T cell receptor beta chains were read from a single sample in a study of vaccination effects on CD4 cells after COVID-19. Libraries were prepared by immunoSEQ multiplex PCR; TCRdb keeps only in-frame clonotypes and omits some of them. The sample has 55,000 to 90,000 clones; under 85% are singletons. These receptors have no identified antigens. The source was CD4+ T cells from PBMCs cultured with HIV peptides, collected before COVID-19 vaccination. The receptors shown here come from a human donor who had a prior SARS-CoV-2 infection. Both conserved end residues are part of each CDR3. A D gene is named only where the DNA matches it firmly. Clone size is given for some rows only: seen once, a few or many times, or a class if the clone is expanded.

v_gene: TRBV5-1; j_gene: TRBJ1-1; abundance: -; d_gene: TRBD1; CDR3aa: CASSGILQGAEAFF; CDR3nt: TGCGCCAGCAGCGGCATATTACAGGGGGCTGAAGCTTTCTTT
v_gene: TRBV5-1; j_gene: TRBJ1-1; abundance: -; d_gene: -; CDR3aa: CASSKGQPNTEAFF; CDR3nt: TGCGCCAGCAGCAAAGGACAGCCGAACACTGAAGCTTTCTTT
v_gene: TRBV10-3; j_gene: TRBJ2-7; abundance: few; d_gene: TRBD1; CDR3aa: CAISGQGMSEQYF; CDR3nt: TGTGCCATCAGCGGACAGGGTATGAGCGAGCAGTACTTC
v_gene: TRBV6-5; j_gene: TRBJ2-3; abundance: -; d_gene: -; CDR3aa: CASRRQAGSADTQYF; CDR3nt: TGTGCCAGCAGGAGGCAGGCAGGGAGCGCAGATACGCAGTATTTT
v_gene: TRBV19; j_gene: TRBJ1-1; abundance: -; d_gene: -; CDR3aa: CASSGGFTEAFF; CDR3nt: TGTGCCAGTAGTGGGGGGTTCACTGAAGCTTTCTTT
v_gene: TRBV5-4; j_gene: TRBJ2-3; abundance: -; d_gene: -; CDR3aa: CASSLKFGDTDTQYF; CDR3nt: TGTGCCAGCAGCTTGAAATTTGGGGACACAGATACGCAGTATTTT
v_gene: TRBV10-3; j_gene: TRBJ1-1; abundance: few; d_gene: -; CDR3aa: CAISDSGGGAEAFF; CDR3nt: TGTGCCATCAGTGACTCCGGAGGGGGGGCTGAAGCTTTCTTT
v_gene: TRBV5-6; j_gene: TRBJ1-2; abundance: few; d_gene: -; CDR3aa: CASRSLPGYNDHGYTF; CDR3nt: TGTGCCAGCAGATCCTTACCGGGTTACAATGACCATGGCTACACCTTC
v_gene: TRBV2; j_gene: TRBJ2-1; abundance: -; d_gene: TRBD2; CDR3aa: CASRGLAGVLVNEQFF; CDR3nt: TGTGCCAGCAGGGGACTAGCGGGAGTGTTGGTCAATGAGCAGTTCTTC
v_gene: TRBV18; j_gene: TRBJ1-1; abundance: few; d_gene: -; CDR3aa: CASSRGVGVTEAFF; CDR3nt: TGTGCCAGCTCACGGGGGGTTGGGGTAACTGAAGCTTTCTTT
v_gene: TRBV5-1; j_gene: TRBJ1-6; abundance: -; d_gene: -; CDR3aa: CASSSTVRYNSPLHF; CDR3nt: TGCGCCAGCAGTTCAACGGTCCGCTATAATTCACCCCTCCACTTT
v_gene: TRBV15; j_gene: TRBJ2-7; abundance: -; d_gene: -; CDR3aa: CATSRVWNVNDEQYF; CDR3nt: TGTGCCACCAGCAGAGTTTGGAACGTCAACGACGAGCAGTACTTC
v_gene: TRBV7-8; j_gene: TRBJ1-3; abundance: once; d_gene: -; CDR3aa: CASWRGPAPGNTIYF; CDR3nt: TGTGCCAGCTGGAGGGGCCCCGCTCCTGGAAACACCATATATTTT
v_gene: TRBV7-2; j_gene: TRBJ2-3; abundance: -; d_gene: -; CDR3aa: CASSSTGDTQYF; CDR3nt: TGTGCCAGCAGCTCCACGGGCGATACGCAGTATTTT
v_gene: TRBV11-3; j_gene: TRBJ2-7; abundance: -; d_gene: TRBD2; CDR3aa: CASSSTGTSGYEQYF; CDR3nt: TGTGCCAGCAGCTCGACGGGGACTAGCGGCTACGAGCAGTACTTC
v_gene: TRBV3-1/TRBV3-2; j_gene: TRBJ2-5; abundance: -; d_gene: -; CDR3aa: CASSLLQGQETQYF; CDR3nt: TGTGCCAGCAGCCTGTTACAGGGTCAAGAGACCCAGTACTTC
v_gene: TRBV15; j_gene: TRBJ1-4; abundance: once; d_gene: TRBD1; CDR3aa: CATSRDRARVGEKLFF; CDR3nt: TGTGCCACCAGCCGGGACAGGGCGCGAGTTGGGGAAAAACTGTTTTTT
v_gene: TRBV5-4; j_gene: TRBJ2-1; abundance: few; d_gene: -; CDR3aa: CASSLAGPNEQFF; CDR3nt: TGTGCCAGCAGCTTGGCCGGGCCAAATGAGCAGTTCTTC
v_gene: TRBV9; j_gene: TRBJ2-4; abundance: -; d_gene: -; CDR3aa: CASSVAGLAKNIQYF; CDR3nt: TGTGCCAGCAGCGTAGCGGGTCTAGCCAAAAACATTCAGTACTTC
v_gene: TRBV2; j_gene: TRBJ1-2; abundance: -; d_gene: -; CDR3aa: CASTSSVVRRTNYGYTF; CDR3nt: TGTGCCAGCACCTCGAGCGTGGTCAGGCGTACTAACTATGGCTACACCTTC
v_gene: TRBV28; j_gene: TRBJ2-3; abundance: -; d_gene: -; CDR3aa: CASRRLGSSVTDTQYF; CDR3nt: TGTGCCAGCAGACGTTTGGGGTCATCCGTGACAGATACGCAGTATTTT
v_gene: TRBV18; j_gene: TRBJ2-1; abundance: -; d_gene: TRBD1; CDR3aa: CASSPGTGGNNEQFF; CDR3nt: TGTGCCAGCTCACCCGGGACAGGGGGGAACAATGAGCAGTTCTTC
v_gene: TRBV19; j_gene: TRBJ2-5; abundance: -; d_gene: -; CDR3aa: CASRRRGQGETQYF; CDR3nt: TGTGCCAGCCGCCGCCGGGGGCAGGGAGAGACCCAGTACTTC
v_gene: TRBV30; j_gene: TRBJ1-2; abundance: -; d_gene: TRBD1; CDR3aa: CAWMGGTGVYGYTF; CDR3nt: TGTGCCTGGATGGGGGGGACAGGGGTCTATGGCTACACCTTC
v_gene: TRBV13; j_gene: TRBJ2-2; abundance: -; d_gene: -; CDR3aa: CASNRYTGELFF; CDR3nt: TGTGCCAGCAACAGGTACACCGGGGAGCTGTTTTTT
v_gene: TRBV7-8; j_gene: TRBJ2-2; abundance: -; d_gene: TRBD2; CDR3aa: CASSSPGWGGRGTGELFF; CDR3nt: TGTGCCAGCAGCTCCCCGGGGTGGGGGGGTCGGGGCACCGGGGAGCTGTTTTTT
v_gene: TRBV5-6; j_gene: TRBJ2-5; abundance: -; d_gene: -; CDR3aa: CASSLEPGLTQYF; CDR3nt: TGTGCCAGCAGCCTCGAACCAGGGTTGACCCAGTACTTC
v_gene: TRBV30; j_gene: TRBJ1-5; abundance: -; d_gene: TRBD1; CDR3aa: CAWARQGANQPQHF; CDR3nt: TGTGCCTGGGCCCGACAGGGTGCTAATCAGCCCCAGCATTTT